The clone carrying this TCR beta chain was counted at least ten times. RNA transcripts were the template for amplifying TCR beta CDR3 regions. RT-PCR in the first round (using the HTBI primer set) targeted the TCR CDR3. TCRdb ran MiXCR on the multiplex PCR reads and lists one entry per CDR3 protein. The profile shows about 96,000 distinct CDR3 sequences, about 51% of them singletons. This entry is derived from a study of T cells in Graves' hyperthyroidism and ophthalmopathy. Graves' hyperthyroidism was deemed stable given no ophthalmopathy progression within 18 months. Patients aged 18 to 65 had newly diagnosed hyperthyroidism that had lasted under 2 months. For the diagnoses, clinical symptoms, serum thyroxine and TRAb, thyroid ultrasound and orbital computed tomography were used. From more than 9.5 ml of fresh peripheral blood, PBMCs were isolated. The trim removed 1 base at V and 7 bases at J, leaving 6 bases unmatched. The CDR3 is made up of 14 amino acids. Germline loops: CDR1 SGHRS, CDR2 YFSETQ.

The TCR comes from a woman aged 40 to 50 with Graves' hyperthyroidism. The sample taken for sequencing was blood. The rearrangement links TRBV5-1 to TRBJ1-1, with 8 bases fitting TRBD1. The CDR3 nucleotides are TGCGCCAGCAGCTTGCATCAGGGGGCGGGTGAAGCTTTCTTT. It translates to CASSLHQGAGEAFF.